A selection of T cell receptor beta chains follows, all from one sample in a study of T cells after yellow fever vaccination. TCRdb re-analysed the 5' RACE reads in MiXCR, keeping a single row per CDR3 protein. Of around 50,000 distinct CDR3 sequences in the sample, 5.5% to 8% were seen once. Sequenced material: PBMCs, either bulk or a sorted T-cell subset (CD4+, CD8+, memory, or dextramer-sorted; not recorded which), taken 45 days after the yellow fever booster vaccination. The receptors come from a man aged 25 to 40 who received the YFV17D yellow fever vaccine. Each CDR3 is given with its conserved first and last residue. Each record gives: clone size, D gene, J gene, V gene, CDR3 DNA, CDR3 protein. The D gene is left open where the match is weak. Size is stated for part of the rows, as once, few or many counts, or as a class when the clone is expanded.

many | . | TRBJ1-4 | TRBV21-1 | TGTGCCAGCAGCGCAGACAGGGGGGCAACTAATGAAAAACTGTTTTTT | CASSADRGATNEKLFF
few | . | TRBJ2-2 | TRBV5-1 | TGCGCCAGCAGCTTGCCACCTACCGGGGAGCTGTTTTTT | CASSLPPTGELFF
many | . | TRBJ2-7 | TRBV5-5 | TGTGCCAGCAGCTCTACCATCTACGAGCAGTACTTC | CASSSTIYEQYF
few | . | TRBJ1-1 | TRBV29-1 | TGCAGCGTTGGGGCGGAGAACACTGAAGCTTTCTTT | CSVGAENTEAFF
. | . | TRBJ2-1 | TRBV19 | TGTGCCAGTATAGGCAGCTCCTACAATGAGCAGTTCTTC | CASIGSSYNEQFF
. | . | TRBJ2-5 | TRBV13 | TGTGCCAGCAGCTTAAGGGCTTCAGAGACCCAGTACTTC | CASSLRASETQYF
few | . | TRBJ1-4 | TRBV7-6 | TGTGCCAGCAGCAAAGGCCAGGGAGGTGAAAAACTGTTTTTT | CASSKGQGGEKLFF
many | . | TRBJ2-2 | TRBV7-2 | TGTGCCAGCAGGTTTGGCAGTTTTGACACCGGGGAGCTGTTTTTT | CASRFGSFDTGELFF
few | TRBD2 | TRBJ2-2 | TRBV12-3/TRBV12-4 | TGTGCCAGCAGTGGCGGGAGGTTGGTGGACACCGGGGAGCTGTTTTTT | CASSGGRLVDTGELFF
many | . | TRBJ1-5 | TRBV12-3/TRBV12-4 | TGTGCCAGCAGTTTATACAGACCAAATAGCAATCAGCCCCAGCATTTT | CASSLYRPNSNQPQHF
. | . | TRBJ2-2 | TRBV7-2 | TGTGCCAGCAGCTTCATACAGGTTGTTGCCGGGGAGCTGTTTTTT | CASSFIQVVAGELFF
few | TRBD1 | TRBJ1-1 | TRBV6-5 | TGTGCCAGCAGTTACGGGGACAGGGCCACTGAAGCTTTCTTT | CASSYGDRATEAFF
. | TRBD2 | TRBJ2-7 | TRBV6-2/TRBV6-3 | TGTGCCAGCAGTGACGGGAGGGCATACGAGCAGTACTTC | CASSDGRAYEQYF
many | . | TRBJ1-1 | TRBV20-1 | TGCAGTGCTAGCACCCCCCGGACGGTAAACACTGAAGCTTTCTTT | CSASTPRTVNTEAFF
many | . | TRBJ2-5 | TRBV12-3/TRBV12-4 | TGTGCCAGCAGTCCCGGGGATGGGGAGACCCAGTACTTC | CASSPGDGETQYF
many | TRBD2 | TRBJ2-1 | TRBV7-3 | TGTGCCAGCAGCTTAACGGGAGGGCCCTACAATGAGCAGTTCTTC | CASSLTGGPYNEQFF
. | . | TRBJ2-7 | TRBV20-1 | TGCAGTGCTCTTGGTCGAGTCGGGTTCTACGAGCAGTACTTC | CSALGRVGFYEQYF
many | . | TRBJ2-7 | TRBV10-3 | TGTGCCTCCTCGCGGGCCCTTTATGAGCAGTACTTC | CASSRALYEQYF
. | TRBD2 | TRBJ2-5 | TRBV7-8 | TGTGCCAGCAGTTTCCGAACTAGCGGGATAGAGACCCAGTACTTC | CASSFRTSGIETQYF
many | TRBD2 | TRBJ2-2 | TRBV4-2 | TGTGCCAGCAGCCAAGAAGGAGTAGCGGGGGCCACCGGGGAGCTGTTTTTT | CASSQEGVAGATGELFF
many | TRBD2 | TRBJ2-1 | TRBV28 | TGTGCCAGCAATCCCACTAGCGGGATCTACAATGAGCAGTTCTTC | CASNPTSGIYNEQFF
many | . | TRBJ2-1 | TRBV20-1 | TGCAGTGCTAGGGGGTTAAGGGCTGGAGATGAGCAGTTCTTC | CSARGLRAGDEQFF